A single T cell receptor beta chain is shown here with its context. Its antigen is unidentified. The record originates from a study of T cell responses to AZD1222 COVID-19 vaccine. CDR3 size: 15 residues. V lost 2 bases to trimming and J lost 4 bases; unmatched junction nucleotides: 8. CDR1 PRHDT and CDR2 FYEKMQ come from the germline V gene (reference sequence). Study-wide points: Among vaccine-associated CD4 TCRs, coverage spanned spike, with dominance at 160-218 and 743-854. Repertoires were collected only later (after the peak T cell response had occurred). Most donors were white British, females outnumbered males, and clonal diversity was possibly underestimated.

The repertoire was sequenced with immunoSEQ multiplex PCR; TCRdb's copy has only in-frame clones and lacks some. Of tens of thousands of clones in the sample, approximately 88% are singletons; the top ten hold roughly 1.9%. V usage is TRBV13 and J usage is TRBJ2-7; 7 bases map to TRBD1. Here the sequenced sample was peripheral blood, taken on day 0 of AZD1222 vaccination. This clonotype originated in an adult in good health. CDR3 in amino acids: CASSLTLGTAYEQYF. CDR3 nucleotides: TGTGCCAGCAGCTTAACTCTGGGGACAGCTTACGAGCAGTACTTC. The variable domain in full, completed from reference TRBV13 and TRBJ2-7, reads AAGVIQSPRHLIKEKRETATLKCYPIPRHDTVYWYQQGPGQDPQFLISFYEKMQSDKGSIPDRFSAQQFSDYHSELNMSSLELGDSALYFCASSLTLGTAYEQYFGPGTRLTVT.